The rows below give T cell receptor beta chains drawn from one sample of a study of blood T cell repertoires in COVID-19. Sequencing used immunoSEQ multiplex PCR; TCRdb keeps in-frame clones, though not all of them. The repertoire consists of hundreds of thousands of clones, with about 81% occurring once and the leading ten covering around 12%. The material sequenced was peripheral blood. The receptors originated from a woman aged 55-69 years with active or convalescent COVID-19. CDR3s include the opening cysteine and the closing phenylalanine or tryptophan. The D gene is left open where the match is weak.

v_call | d_call | cdr3_aa
TRBV25-1 | . | CASSGTVYNTEAFF
TRBV19 | . | CASSIEGPGGELFF
TRBV5-1 | . | CASSPLAEQANEKLFF
TRBV7-2 | TRBD1 | CASSLQGVSPQHF
TRBV6-1 | . | CASSRPGETQYF
TRBV4-1 | TRBD2 | CASSPRRGDVRYEQYF
TRBV23-1 | . | CASSRLDRNTEAFF
TRBV5-4 | TRBD1 | CASSNGQAEAFF
TRBV25-1 | . | CASSESWGRDYGYTF
TRBV6-4 | . | CASSLHRDTEAFF
TRBV5-6 | . | CASGKTGANVLTF
TRBV11-2 | . | CASSLSPRGGGNEKLFF
TRBV30 | TRBD1 | CAFAVGQVNSPLHF
TRBV12-1 | . | CASSQHSGGPKYNEQFF
TRBV3-1/TRBV3-2 | TRBD2 | CASSHGYGGMNTGELFF
TRBV4-1 | TRBD1 | CASSPRTGVSEQYF
TRBV2 | . | CASSGTNNEQFF
TRBV27 | . | CASSMGLGYGYTF
TRBV5-5 | . | CASSLVLPGTEAFF
TRBV3-1/TRBV3-2 | . | CASSQTPNTEAFF
TRBV27 | TRBD1 | CASSSPTGKNIQYF
TRBV7-2 | . | CASIISGGYNSPLHF
TRBV9 | TRBD1 | CASSPRVAQGAYEQYF
TRBV2 | . | CASRGSGGEQYF
TRBV6-6 | . | CASISSRNRVRGEAFF
TRBV30 | . | CAWSLNSGTPTDTQYF
TRBV21-1 | . | CASSSKGAGDSYEQYF
TRBV2 | . | CASTEDNRLSKAFF
TRBV18 | . | CASSPAARTTTNEKLFF
TRBV12-3/TRBV12-4 | TRBD1 | CASNRDREGEQFF
TRBV11-2 | . | CASSLGQGTTDTQYF
TRBV11-1 | . | CASSLSQGTYGYTF
TRBV7-9 | . | CASSSEAVYEQFF
TRBV7-6 | . | CASSLAQGVGGGYTF
TRBV7-8 | . | CASSLLWGRTEAFF
TRBV18 | . | CASSPGGGNEKLFF
TRBV2 | TRBD1 | CASSPDREGNQPQHF
TRBV12-3/TRBV12-4 | . | CASRQGGVGGYTF
TRBV5-1 | TRBD2 | CASSLLAGGPIGDTQYF
TRBV6-5 | . | CASSYSWRGGTEAFF
TRBV2 | TRBD1 | CASRSGDRGHNSPLHF
TRBV2 | . | CASSVLRVGYTF
TRBV9 | . | CASSVEGSSYNSPLHF
TRBV11-3 | . | CASSLGTGATEAFF
TRBV6-5 | . | CASSRGPTEAFF
TRBV5-1 | . | CASSLGQTGANVLTF
TRBV6-2/TRBV6-3 | TRBD1 | CASSWGQKQAMNTEAFF
TRBV19 | . | CASSMSRGEKLFF
TRBV5-1 | TRBD1 | CASSLNRGLEGYTF
TRBV12-3/TRBV12-4 | . | CASSGGSYQPQHF
TRBV27 | TRBD2 | CASSPRTSSSYNEQFF